These T cell receptor beta chains were read from a single sample in a study of human T cells and chemical hapten exposure. MiXCR was run by TCRdb on the RACE reads, yielding one entry per CDR3 protein. The table records around 180,000 distinct CDR3 sequences, nearly 30% of them present only once. Sequenced here: whole blood, sampled in connection with sensitization to the hapten diphenylcyclopropenone (DPC). These receptors were taken from a woman in her twenties or thirties with alopecia areata. Some clones in this sample may be carry-over from other donors' samples. Each CDR3 is given without its conserved first and last residue. A D gene is named only where the DNA matches it firmly.

>TRBJ2-7|TRBV14|TRBD1
ASSQPGQGLGEQY
>TRBJ2-7|TRBV20-1|-
SARQGPYDSSEQY
>TRBJ1-5|TRBV28|-
ASSLPGAGNQPQH
>TRBJ1-1|TRBV7-2|-
ASSLVERLNTEAF
>TRBJ2-1|TRBV5-1|-
ASSSYDFNQF
>TRBJ2-3|TRBV7-6|-
ASSLRAGLDDTQY
>TRBJ2-2|TRBV10-3|TRBD1
VIRDRPTNTGELF
>TRBJ2-2|TRBV4-3|-
ASSQEFTRRAGELF
>TRBJ2-1|TRBV7-2|-
ASSSNNEQF
>TRBJ2-7|TRBV29-1|TRBD1
SATTGNTYEQY
>TRBJ2-5|TRBV9|-
ASSARPGETQY
>TRBJ1-1|TRBV5-1|-
ASSLALSGNTEAF
>TRBJ2-1|TRBV5-6|-
ASSLSSRTNEQF
>TRBJ1-4|TRBV4-2|-
ASSQGPQAGEKLF
>TRBJ1-4|TRBV9|-
ASSSQSSTNEKLF
>TRBJ2-1|TRBV5-1|-
ASRLEASYNEQF
>TRBJ1-1|TRBV29-1|-
SVTWEVNTEAF
>TRBJ2-2|TRBV2|-
ASSDDYSTGELF
>TRBJ2-2|TRBV12-3/TRBV12-4|-
ASSPRAVTGELF
>TRBJ2-7|TRBV3-1|TRBD2
ASSQDQRGAYEQY
>TRBJ1-1|TRBV20-1|-
SAQSYKAF
>TRBJ2-3|TRBV7-2|-
ASSLAPGPTTDTQY
>TRBJ2-7|TRBV4-1|-
ASSQDAGRGYEQY
>TRBJ2-3|TRBV2|-
ASSELLYGREDTQY
>TRBJ1-2|TRBV29-1|-
SAESPQDGYT
>TRBJ1-5|TRBV28|-
ASRQGSGNQPQH
>TRBJ2-1|TRBV2|TRBD1
ASGHRGTYNEQF
>TRBJ1-1|TRBV29-1|-
SVDQLNTEAF
>TRBJ2-2|TRBV6-2/TRBV6-3|-
ASSPDNRAGELF
>TRBJ1-2|TRBV29-1|-
SVASSDYGYT
>TRBJ2-1|TRBV20-1|-
SATREPTWGEQF
>TRBJ1-2|TRBV29-1|TRBD1
SVEGQSYGYT
>TRBJ1-2|TRBV10-3|-
AISRDSYGYT
>TRBJ2-6|TRBV3-1|-
ASSQSGANVLT
>TRBJ1-3|TRBV29-1|TRBD1
SVGDRGGNTIY
>TRBJ1-1|TRBV29-1|-
SVEGPVNTEAF
>TRBJ2-3|TRBV29-1|-
SVEGTSTDTQY